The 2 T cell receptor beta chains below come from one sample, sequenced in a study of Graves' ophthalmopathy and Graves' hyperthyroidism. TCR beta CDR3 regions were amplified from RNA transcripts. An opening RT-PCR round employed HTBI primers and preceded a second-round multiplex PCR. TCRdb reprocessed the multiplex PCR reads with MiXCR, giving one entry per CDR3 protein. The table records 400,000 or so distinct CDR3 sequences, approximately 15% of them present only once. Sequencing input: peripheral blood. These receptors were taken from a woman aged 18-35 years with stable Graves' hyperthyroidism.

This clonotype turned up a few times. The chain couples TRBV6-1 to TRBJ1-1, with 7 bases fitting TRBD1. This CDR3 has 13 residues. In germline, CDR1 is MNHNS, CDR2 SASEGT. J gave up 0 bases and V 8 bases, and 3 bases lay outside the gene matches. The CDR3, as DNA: TGTGCCAGCCAAACAGGGGTGAACACTGAAGCTTTCTTT. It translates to CASQTGVNTEAFF.

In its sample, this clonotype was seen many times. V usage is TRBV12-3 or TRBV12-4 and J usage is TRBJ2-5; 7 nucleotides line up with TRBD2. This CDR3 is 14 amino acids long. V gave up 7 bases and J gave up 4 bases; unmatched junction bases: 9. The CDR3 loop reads CASTLSSGVETQYF. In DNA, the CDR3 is TGTGCCAGCACTCTGTCAAGCGGGGTAGAGACCCAGTACTTC.